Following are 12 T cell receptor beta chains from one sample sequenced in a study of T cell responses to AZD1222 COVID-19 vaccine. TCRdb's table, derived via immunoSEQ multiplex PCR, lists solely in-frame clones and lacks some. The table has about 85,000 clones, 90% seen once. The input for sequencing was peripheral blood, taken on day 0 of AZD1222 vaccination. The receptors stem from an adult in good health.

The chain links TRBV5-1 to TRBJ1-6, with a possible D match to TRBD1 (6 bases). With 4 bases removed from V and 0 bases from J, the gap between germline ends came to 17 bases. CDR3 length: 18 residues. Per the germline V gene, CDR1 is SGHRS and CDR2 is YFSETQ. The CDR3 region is CASSTWGAASSYNSPLHF. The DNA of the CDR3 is TGCGCCAGCAGCACCTGGGGGGCTGCGAGCTCCTATAATTCACCCCTCCACTTT.

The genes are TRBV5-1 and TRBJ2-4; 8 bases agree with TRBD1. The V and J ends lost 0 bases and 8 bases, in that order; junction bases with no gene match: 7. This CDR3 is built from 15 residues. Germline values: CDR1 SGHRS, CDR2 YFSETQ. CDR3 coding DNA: TGCGCCAGCAGCTTGGCCTCAGGGGGCGCAGACATTCAGTACTTC. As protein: CASSLASGGADIQYF.

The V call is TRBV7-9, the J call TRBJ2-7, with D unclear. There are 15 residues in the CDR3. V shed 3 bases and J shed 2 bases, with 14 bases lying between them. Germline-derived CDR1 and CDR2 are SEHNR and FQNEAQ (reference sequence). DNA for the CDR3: TGTGCCAGCAGCTTGTCATCTCTGGAGACCTACGAGCAGTACTTC. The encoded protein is CASSLSSLETYEQYF.

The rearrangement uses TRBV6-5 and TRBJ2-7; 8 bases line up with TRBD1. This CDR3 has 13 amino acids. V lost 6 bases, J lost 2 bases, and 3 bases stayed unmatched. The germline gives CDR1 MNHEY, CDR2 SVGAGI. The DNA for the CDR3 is TGTGCCAGCAGGACAGGGGCGGCCTACGAGCAGTACTTC. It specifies CASRTGAAYEQYF.

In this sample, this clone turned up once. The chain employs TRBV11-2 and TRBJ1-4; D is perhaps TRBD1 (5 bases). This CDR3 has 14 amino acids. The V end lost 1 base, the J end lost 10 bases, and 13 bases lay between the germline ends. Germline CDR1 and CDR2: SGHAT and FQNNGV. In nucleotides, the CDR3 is TGTGCCAGCAGCTTAGGCACGGGGGAGGGAAAACTGTTTTTT. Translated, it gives CASSLGTGEGKLFF.

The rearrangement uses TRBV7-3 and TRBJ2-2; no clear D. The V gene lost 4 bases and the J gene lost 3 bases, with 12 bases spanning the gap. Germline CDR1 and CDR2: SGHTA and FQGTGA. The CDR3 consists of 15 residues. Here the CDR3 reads CASSSTDRHTGELFF. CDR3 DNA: TGTGCCAGCAGCTCGACGGATAGGCACACCGGGGAGCTGTTTTTT.

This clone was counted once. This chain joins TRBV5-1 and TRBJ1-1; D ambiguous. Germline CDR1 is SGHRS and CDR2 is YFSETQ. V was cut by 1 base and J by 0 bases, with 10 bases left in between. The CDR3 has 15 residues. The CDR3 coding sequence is TGCGCCAGCAGCTTGCTCGGAGTAATGAACACTGAAGCTTTCTTT. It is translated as CASSLLGVMNTEAFF.

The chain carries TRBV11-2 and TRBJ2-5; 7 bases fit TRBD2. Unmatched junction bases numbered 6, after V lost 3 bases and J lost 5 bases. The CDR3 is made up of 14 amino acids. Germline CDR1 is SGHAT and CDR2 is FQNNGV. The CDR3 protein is CASSFIGGGETQYF. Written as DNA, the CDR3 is TGTGCCAGCAGCTTTATTGGGGGAGGGGAGACCCAGTACTTC.

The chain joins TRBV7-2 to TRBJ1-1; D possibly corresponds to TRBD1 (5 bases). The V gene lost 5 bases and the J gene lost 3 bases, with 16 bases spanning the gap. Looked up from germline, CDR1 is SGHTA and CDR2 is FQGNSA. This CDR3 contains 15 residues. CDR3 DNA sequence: TGTGCCAGCAGCCTAGGAGGGACGATGGACACTGAAGCTTTCTTT. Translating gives CASSLGGTMDTEAFF.

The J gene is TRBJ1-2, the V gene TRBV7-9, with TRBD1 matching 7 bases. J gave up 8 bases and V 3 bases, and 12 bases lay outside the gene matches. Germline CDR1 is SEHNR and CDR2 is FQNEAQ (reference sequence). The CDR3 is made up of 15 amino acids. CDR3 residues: CASSFSTGTVEGYTF. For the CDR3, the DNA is TGTGCCAGCAGCTTTTCTACCGGGACAGTTGAGGGCTACACCTTC.

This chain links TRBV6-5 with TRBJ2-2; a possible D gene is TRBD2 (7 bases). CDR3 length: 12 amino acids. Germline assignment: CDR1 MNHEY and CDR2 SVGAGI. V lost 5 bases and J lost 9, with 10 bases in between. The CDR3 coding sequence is TGTGCCAGCAGTCCGGGGGGCCGGGAGCTGTTTTTT. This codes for CASSPGGRELFF.

The CDR3 region is CASIKGNTEAFF. The DNA of the CDR3 is TGTGCCAGTATCAAGGGGAACACTGAAGCTTTCTTT. This rearrangement joins TRBV19 to TRBJ1-1; D gene uncertain. Trimming shortened V by 7 bases and J by 1 base, and 7 bases separated the two germline ends. The CDR3 loop spans 12 amino acids. Looked up from germline, CDR1 is LNHDA and CDR2 is SQIVND (reference sequence).